These 25 T cell receptor beta chains came from one sample sequenced in a study of response to subunit inactivated influenza vaccine. One entry per CDR3 protein results from TCRdb running MiXCR on the RT-PCR reads. The sample consists of about 190,000 distinct CDR3 sequences, 13% to 15% of them appearing once. The sequencing here drew on CD8+ T cells sorted from PBMCs, taken roughly 5 days after vaccination. Every receptor here comes from a man over 45 who received an inactivated influenza vaccine.

This clonotype was seen a handful of times. V gene TRBV4-3 combines with J gene TRBJ2-2; D unresolved. Deletions cut 0 bases from V and 5 bases from J, with 10 bases between. The CDR3 runs to 15 residues. Germline loops: CDR1 LGHNA, CDR2 YSLEER. The CDR3 sequence: CASSQDSSRTGELFF. The CDR3 nucleotides read TGCGCCAGCAGCCAAGACTCCAGCAGAACCGGGGAGCTGTTTTTT.

The chain uses TRBV7-9 and TRBJ1-1; D not resolved. The germline V and J ends were trimmed by 5 bases and 6 bases, with 13 bases remaining between them. CDR3 length: 13 amino acids. Germline V gives CDR1 SEHNR, CDR2 FQNEAQ (reference sequence). The CDR3 region is CASSQHRGSEAFF. DNA of the CDR3: TGTGCCAGCAGCCAGCATCGTGGTTCTGAAGCTTTCTTT. Full variable domain (missing parts from reference TRBV7-9 and TRBJ1-1): DTGVSQNPRHKITKRGQNVTFRCDPISEHNRLYWYRQTLGQGPEFLTYFQNEAQLEKSRLLSDRFSAERPKGSFSTLEIQRTEQGDSAMYLCASSQHRGSEAFFGQGTRLTVV.

The chain joins TRBV5-6 to TRBJ2-5; D may be TRBD1 or TRBD2 (5 bases each). The ends were cut back, 6 bases at V and 5 bases at J, with 23 bases in the middle. The germline V gene encodes CDR1 SGHDT and CDR2 YYEEEE. There are 16 residues in the CDR3. CDR3 in amino acids: CASTSSRDGSRETQYF. The CDR3 nucleotides are TGTGCCAGCACCTCGTCAAGGGACGGTTCCCGGGAGACCCAGTACTTC.

This clonotype was found many times. This chain uses TRBV28 with TRBJ2-7, with D uncertain. Germline V gene sequence: CDR1 MDHEN, CDR2 SYDVKM. V was cut by 4 bases and J by 0 bases, with 7 bases left in between. The CDR3 is 13 residues long. This CDR3 reads CASSWTGSYEQYF. The CDR3 DNA reads TGTGCCAGCAGTTGGACGGGCTCCTACGAGCAGTACTTC.

V and J are TRBV7-2 and TRBJ2-7, with 7 nucleotides matching TRBD1. The V gene end was trimmed by 1 base and the J gene end by 4 bases; junction bases not matched to a gene: 7. Germline values: CDR1 SGHTA, CDR2 FQGNSA. The CDR3 contains 15 residues. The CDR3 reads CASSLVTGTEYEQYF. As DNA, the CDR3 is TGTGCCAGCAGCTTAGTTACCGGGACAGAGTACGAGCAGTACTTC.

This clonotype showed up many times. The rearrangement uses TRBV27 and TRBJ2-7; 7 bases are shared with TRBD2. The CDR3 sequence is 16 residues long. The V and J ends lost 1 base and 6 bases, in that order; junction bases with no gene match: 12. Germline V lookup: CDR1 MNHEY, CDR2 SMNVEV (reference sequence). The CDR3 nucleotides are TGTGCCAGCAGTTTATTAGTAGGGCGGGAGCCGGCCGAGCAGTACTTC. Encoded protein: CASSLLVGREPAEQYF.

This clonotype was recorded many times. CDR3: CASSFGTFSGETQYF. The DNA of the CDR3 is TGTGCCAGCAGCTTTGGGACCTTCAGTGGGGAGACCCAGTACTTC. This chain links TRBV5-5 with TRBJ2-5; D tentatively reads TRBD1 or TRBD2 (5 bases each). The CDR3 totals 15 residues. V lost 2 bases to trimming and J lost 5 bases, with 16 bases between them. Germline assignment: CDR1 SGHKS and CDR2 YYEKEE (reference sequence).

The rearrangement uses TRBV4-3 and TRBJ2-3; 9 bases align to TRBD1. From germline, CDR1 is LGHNA and CDR2 YSLEER. CDR3 length equals 17 residues. The trim removed 5 bases at V and 0 bases at J, leaving 9 bases unmatched. Here the CDR3 reads CASSTNVGTGSTDTQYF. The DNA for the CDR3 is TGCGCCAGCAGCACCAATGTCGGGACAGGGAGCACAGATACGCAGTATTTT.

This clonotype was detected a few times. The V and J genes are TRBV7-6 and TRBJ2-2, with a tentative D call TRBD1 (6 bases). The CDR3 runs 16 residues. The V gene lost 1 base and the J gene lost 4 bases, with 13 bases spanning the gap. The germline gives CDR1 SGHVS, CDR2 FNYEAQ. Here the CDR3 DNA reads TGTGCCAGCAGCTTAGATCCCCGGACAGCCACCGGGGAGCTGTTTTTT. Its protein is CASSLDPRTATGELFF.

This clonotype was seen repeatedly, ten times or more. The chain combines TRBV7-2 with TRBJ2-1, with 12 bases that match TRBD2. J gave up 15 bases and V 1 base, and 4 bases lay outside the gene matches. The germline V gene encodes CDR1 SGHTA and CDR2 FQGNSA. This CDR3 is built from 13 residues. CDR3 amino acids: CASSLGLAGDLFF. For the CDR3, the DNA is TGTGCCAGCAGCTTAGGACTAGCGGGAGATTTGTTCTTC. Based on the CDR3 plus reference TRBV7-2 and TRBJ2-1, the full variable domain is GAGVSQSPSNKVTEKGKDVELRCDPISGHTALYWYRQSLGQGLEFLIYFQGNSAPDKSGLPSDRFSAERTGGSVSTLTIQRTQQEDSAVYLCASSLGLAGDLFFGPGTRLTVL.

This clonotype was counted many times. V is TRBV6-2 or TRBV6-3 and J is TRBJ1-1, with D unclear. V gave up 2 bases and J gave up 7 bases, with 5 bases separating them. CDR1 is MNHEY, CDR2 SVGEGT, per germline. CDR3 length: 11 residues. The CDR3 loop reads CASSYGFEAFF. In DNA, the CDR3 is TGTGCCAGCAGTTACGGTTTTGAAGCTTTCTTT.

This clonotype was seen a handful of times. The chain recombines TRBV4-3 with TRBJ2-5; TRBD1 agrees at 9 bases. Germline CDR1 is LGHNA and CDR2 is YSLEER. CDR3 length: 17 amino acids. The trim removed 4 bases at V and 4 bases at J, leaving 13 bases unmatched. CDR3 sequence reads: CASSPGPGQGLPETQYF. For the CDR3, the DNA is TGCGCCAGCAGCCCCGGCCCGGGACAGGGCCTTCCAGAGACCCAGTACTTC.

The chain combines TRBV12-3 or TRBV12-4 with TRBJ2-2, with TRBD2 matching 13 bases. The CDR3 is 17 amino acids. V was clipped by 4 bases and J by 4 bases; unmatched bases: 6. CDR3 DNA sequence: TGTGCCAGCAGTTACACTAGCGGGAGGGCCCCCACCGGGGAGCTGTTTTTT. This sequence encodes CASSYTSGRAPTGELFF.

This clonotype was counted a few times. The chain is built from TRBV12-3 or TRBV12-4 and TRBJ2-7; TRBD2 might be the D (5 bases). Trimming shortened V by 2 bases and J by 4 bases, and 21 bases separated the two germline ends. The CDR3 is 17 residues long. In nucleotides, the CDR3 is TGTGCCAGCAGTTTAAACCCGGTAACAGTCTCGGGGTACGAGCAGTACTTC. Its translation: CASSLNPVTVSGYEQYF.

This clonotype was seen once. This sequence joins TRBV6-5 and TRBJ2-1; 9 bases map to TRBD2. The germline V gene has CDR1 MNHEY and CDR2 SVGAGI. This CDR3 region has 13 residues. Germline trimming cut 4 bases from V and 8 bases from J; bases unmatched to any gene: 3. CDR3 sequence reads: CASSWGLADEQFF. CDR3 bases: TGTGCCAGCAGTTGGGGACTAGCAGATGAGCAGTTCTTC.

This clonotype has at least ten counts. The rearrangement uses TRBV7-9 and TRBJ1-1; D unresolved. The germline CDR1 and CDR2 sequences are SEHNR and FQNEAQ (reference sequence). CDR3 size: 13 residues. In DNA, the CDR3 is TGTGCAGACCGAGTTGGGGTTAACACTGAAGCTTTCTTT. It is translated as CADRVGVNTEAFF.

Only a few counts were recorded for this clonotype. The V gene is TRBV27, the J gene TRBJ2-7, with 8 positions matching TRBD2. This CDR3 contains 14 residues. The V gene's germline CDR1 is MNHEY and CDR2 SMNVEV (reference sequence). J was trimmed by 3 bases and V by 2 bases; bases with no gene match: 3. DNA of the CDR3: TGTGCCAGCAGTTTAAGAGCGGGAGACTACGAGCAGTACTTC. Translating gives CASSLRAGDYEQYF.

This clonotype has a count of ten or more. This chain joins TRBV11-1 and TRBJ1-2; 12 positions match TRBD1. The CDR3 spans 19 residues. CDR1 and CDR2 from the germline V gene are SGHAT and FQDESV (reference sequence). Trimming cost V 2 bases and J 6 bases; bases outside gene matches: 16. CDR3 in DNA: TGTGCCAGCAGCTTACCGGGGGACGGGACAGGGGGCTTTCTGCATGGCTACACCTTC. This gives the protein CASSLPGDGTGGFLHGYTF. Combining the CDR3 with reference TRBV11-1 and TRBJ1-2 gives the whole variable domain EAEVAQSPRYKITEKSQAVAFWCDPISGHATLYWYRQILGQGPELLVQFQDESVVDDSQLPKDRFSAERLKGVDSTLKIQPAELGDSAMYLCASSLPGDGTGGFLHGYTFGSGTRLTVV.

The gene calls are TRBV11-2 and TRBJ2-7; the D is unclear. V was pared by 2 bases and J by 10 bases, with 9 bases between. The CDR3 sequence is 11 residues long. Germline loops: CDR1 SGHAT, CDR2 FQNNGV. Written as DNA, the CDR3 is TGTGCCAGCAGCTTACTATATGGCCAGTACTTC. Its protein product is CASSLLYGQYF.

This clonotype was counted only a few times. The chain couples TRBV12-3 or TRBV12-4 to TRBJ1-1; no definite D call. V lost 4 bases, J lost 4 bases, and 19 bases lay in between. The CDR3 is made up of 16 amino acids. CDR3 nucleotides: TGTGCCAGCAGTTCACCAACGGGGAGGTGGGGCACTGAAGCTTTCTTT. The encoded protein is CASSSPTGRWGTEAFF.

This clonotype turned up a few times. The chain carries TRBV4-2 and TRBJ1-1; a possible D gene is TRBD1 (5 bases). CDR1 is LGHNA and CDR2 is YNFKEQ in the germline V gene. The CDR3 length is 12 residues. Between the trimmed V and J ends, which lost 1 base and 11 bases, there was a span of 11 bases. The CDR3 here is CASSQGVGDAFF. The CDR3 region has the DNA TGTGCCAGCAGCCAAGGGGTTGGGGACGCTTTCTTT.

The rearrangement joins TRBV20-1 to TRBJ2-1, with 8 bases aligning to TRBD1. The CDR3 extends over 15 amino acids. Germline V gene lookup returns CDR1 DFQATT and CDR2 SNEGSKA (reference sequence). V lost 1 base and J lost 4; bases outside the gene matches: 6. The chain's CDR3 is CSARARQGIYNEQFF. CDR3 coding DNA: TGCAGTGCTAGAGCCCGACAGGGGATTTACAATGAGCAGTTCTTC.

This clonotype occurred a few times. The chain is built from TRBV2 and TRBJ1-5; no firm D call. V was pared by 8 bases and J by 0 bases, with 17 bases between. The germline gives CDR1 SNHLY, CDR2 FYNNEI. There are 16 residues in the CDR3. CDR3 sequence: CASSMGGGYSNQPQHF. The CDR3, as DNA: TGTGCCAGCTCCATGGGAGGAGGGTATAGCAATCAGCCCCAGCATTTT.

This chain links TRBV11-2 with TRBJ1-3; TRBD1 might be the D (5 bases). V lost 1 base and J 3 bases, leaving 10 bases between the germline ends. Germline assignment: CDR1 SGHAT and CDR2 FQNNGV. The CDR3 totals 15 residues. The CDR3 protein is CASSLADRYGNTIYF. DNA for the CDR3: TGTGCCAGCAGCTTAGCCGACAGATATGGAAACACCATATATTTT.

This chain uses TRBV10-2 with TRBJ2-7; 8 bases line up with TRBD2. Trimming removed 8 bases from V and 2 bases from J; junction bases left unmatched: 8. The CDR3 sequence is 14 residues long. Germline values: CDR1 WSHSY, CDR2 SAAADI. For the CDR3, the DNA is TGCGCCAGCTCTGGCACTAGCGGAGCCTACGAGCAGTACTTC. Translated, it gives CASSGTSGAYEQYF.